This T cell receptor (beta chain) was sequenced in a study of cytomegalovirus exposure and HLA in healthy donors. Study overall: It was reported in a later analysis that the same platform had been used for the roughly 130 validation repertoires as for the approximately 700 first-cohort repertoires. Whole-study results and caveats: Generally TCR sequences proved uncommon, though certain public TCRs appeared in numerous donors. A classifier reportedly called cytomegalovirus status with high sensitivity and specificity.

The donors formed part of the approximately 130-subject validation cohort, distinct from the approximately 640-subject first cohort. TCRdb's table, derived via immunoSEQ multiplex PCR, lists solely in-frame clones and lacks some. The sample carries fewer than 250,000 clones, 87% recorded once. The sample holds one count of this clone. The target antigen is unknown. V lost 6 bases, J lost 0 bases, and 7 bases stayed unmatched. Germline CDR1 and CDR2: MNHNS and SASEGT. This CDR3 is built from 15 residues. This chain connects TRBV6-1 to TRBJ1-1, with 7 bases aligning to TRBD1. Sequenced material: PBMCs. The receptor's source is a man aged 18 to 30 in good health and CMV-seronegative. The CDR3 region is CASRYRGGMNTEAFF. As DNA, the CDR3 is TGTGCCAGCAGGTACAGGGGCGGGATGAACACTGAAGCTTTCTTT.